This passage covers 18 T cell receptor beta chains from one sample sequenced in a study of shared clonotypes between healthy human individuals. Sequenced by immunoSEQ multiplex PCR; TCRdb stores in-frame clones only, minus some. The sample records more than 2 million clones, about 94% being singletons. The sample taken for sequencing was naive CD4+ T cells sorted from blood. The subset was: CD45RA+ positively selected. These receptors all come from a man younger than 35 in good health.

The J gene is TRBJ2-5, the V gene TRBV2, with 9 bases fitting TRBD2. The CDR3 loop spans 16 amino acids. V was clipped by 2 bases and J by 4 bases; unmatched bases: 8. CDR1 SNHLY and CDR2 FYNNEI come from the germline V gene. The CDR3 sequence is CASSERASGVGETQYF. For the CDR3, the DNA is TGTGCCAGCAGTGAAAGGGCTAGCGGGGTTGGAGAGACCCAGTACTTC.

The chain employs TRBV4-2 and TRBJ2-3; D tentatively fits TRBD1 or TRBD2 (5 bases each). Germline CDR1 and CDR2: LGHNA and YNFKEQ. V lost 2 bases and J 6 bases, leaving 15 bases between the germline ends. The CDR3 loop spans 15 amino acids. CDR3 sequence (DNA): TGTGCCAGCAGCCAACGATTGGGACCGCCGGATACGCAGTATTTT. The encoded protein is CASSQRLGPPDTQYF.

The CDR3 loop is CASSAGTSGNEETQYF. The CDR3 DNA sequence: TGCGCCAGCAGTGCCGGGACTAGCGGGAATGAAGAGACCCAGTACTTC. The J gene is TRBJ2-5, the V gene TRBV10-1; TRBD2 matches at 13 bases. This CDR3 region has 16 residues. With V trimmed by 4 bases and J by 3 bases, 5 bases remained unmatched. In germline, CDR1 is WNHNN, CDR2 SYGVQD (reference sequence).

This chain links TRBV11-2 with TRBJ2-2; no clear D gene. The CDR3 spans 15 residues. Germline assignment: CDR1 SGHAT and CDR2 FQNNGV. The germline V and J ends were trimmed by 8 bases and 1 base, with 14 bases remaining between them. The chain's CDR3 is CASARAGLNTGELFF. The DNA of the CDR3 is TGTGCCAGCGCCCGGGCAGGCCTGAACACCGGGGAGCTGTTTTTT.

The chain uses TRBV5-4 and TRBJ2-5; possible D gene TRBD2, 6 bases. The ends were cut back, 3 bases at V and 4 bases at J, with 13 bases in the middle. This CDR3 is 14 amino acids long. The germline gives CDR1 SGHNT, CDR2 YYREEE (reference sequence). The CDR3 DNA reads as TGTGCCAGCAGCTCGACTAGTCTTAGAGAGACCCAGTACTTC. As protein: CASSSTSLRETQYF.

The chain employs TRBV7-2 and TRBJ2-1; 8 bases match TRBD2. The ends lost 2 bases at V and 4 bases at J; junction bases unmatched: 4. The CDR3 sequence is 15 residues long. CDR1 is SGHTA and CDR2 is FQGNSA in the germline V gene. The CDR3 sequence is CASSLTGGGYNEQFF. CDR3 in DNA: TGTGCCAGCAGCTTAACGGGAGGGGGGTACAATGAGCAGTTCTTC.

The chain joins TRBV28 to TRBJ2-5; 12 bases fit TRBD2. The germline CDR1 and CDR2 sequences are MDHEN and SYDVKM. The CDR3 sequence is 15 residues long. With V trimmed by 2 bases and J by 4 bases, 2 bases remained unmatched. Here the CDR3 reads CASSLLAGGVETQYF. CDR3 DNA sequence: TGTGCCAGCAGTTTACTAGCGGGGGGGGTAGAGACCCAGTACTTC.

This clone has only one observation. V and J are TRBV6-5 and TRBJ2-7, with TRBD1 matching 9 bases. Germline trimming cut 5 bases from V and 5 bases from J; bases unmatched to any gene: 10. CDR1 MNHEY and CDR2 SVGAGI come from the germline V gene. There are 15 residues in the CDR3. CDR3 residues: CASSDWDREFDEQYF. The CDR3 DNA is TGTGCCAGCAGTGACTGGGACAGGGAATTCGACGAGCAGTACTTC.

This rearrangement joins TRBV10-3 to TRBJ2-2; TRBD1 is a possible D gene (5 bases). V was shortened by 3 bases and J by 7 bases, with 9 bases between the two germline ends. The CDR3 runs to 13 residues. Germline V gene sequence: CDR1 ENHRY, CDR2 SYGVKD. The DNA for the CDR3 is TGTGCCATCAGTGATAGGCAGGGCGGGGAGCTGTTTTTT. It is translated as CAISDRQGGELFF.

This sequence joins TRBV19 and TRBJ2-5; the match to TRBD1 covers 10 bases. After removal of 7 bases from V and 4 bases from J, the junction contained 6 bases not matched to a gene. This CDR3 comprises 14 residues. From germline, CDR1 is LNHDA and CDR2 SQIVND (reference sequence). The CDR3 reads CASTDRGAGETQYF. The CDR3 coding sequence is TGTGCCAGTACGGACAGGGGGGCTGGAGAGACCCAGTACTTC.

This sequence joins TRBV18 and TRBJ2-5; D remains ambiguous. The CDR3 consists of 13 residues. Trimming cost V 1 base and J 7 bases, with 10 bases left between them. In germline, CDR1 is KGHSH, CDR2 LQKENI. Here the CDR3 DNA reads TGTGCCAGCTCACCACTGGGCGGCGGGACCCAGTACTTC. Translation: CASSPLGGGTQYF.

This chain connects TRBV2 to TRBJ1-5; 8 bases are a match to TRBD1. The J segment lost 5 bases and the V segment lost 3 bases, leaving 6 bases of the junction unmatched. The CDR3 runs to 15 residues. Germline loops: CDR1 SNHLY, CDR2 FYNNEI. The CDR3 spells CASSEGAGGYQPQHF. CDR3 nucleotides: TGTGCCAGCAGTGAGGGGGCAGGGGGCTATCAGCCCCAGCATTTT.

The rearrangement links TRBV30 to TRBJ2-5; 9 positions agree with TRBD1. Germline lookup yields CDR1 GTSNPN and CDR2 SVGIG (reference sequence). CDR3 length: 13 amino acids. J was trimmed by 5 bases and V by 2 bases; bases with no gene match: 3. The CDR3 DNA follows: TGTGCCTGGAGTTTAGGACAGGGGGAGACCCAGTACTTC. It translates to CAWSLGQGETQYF. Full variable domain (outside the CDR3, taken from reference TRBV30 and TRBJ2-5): SQTIHQWPATLVQPVGSPLSLECTVEGTSNPNLYWYRQAAGRGLQLLFYSVGIGQISSEVPQNLSASRPQDRQFILSSKKLLLSDSGFYLCAWSLGQGETQYFGPGTRLLVL.

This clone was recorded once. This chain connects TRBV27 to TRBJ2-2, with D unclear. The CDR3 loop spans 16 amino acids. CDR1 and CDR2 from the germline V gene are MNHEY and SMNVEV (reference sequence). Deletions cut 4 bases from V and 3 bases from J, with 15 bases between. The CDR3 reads CASSSGRPPYTGELFF. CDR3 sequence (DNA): TGTGCCAGCAGTTCGGGTCGTCCCCCTTACACCGGGGAGCTGTTTTTT.

In DNA form, the CDR3 reads TGTGCCAGCTCCCCCGGGTCCCAGACCACTGAAGCTTTCTTT. It codes for CASSPGSQTTEAFF. V usage is TRBV18 and J usage is TRBJ1-1; D call uncertain. This CDR3 is built from 14 residues. The V gene's germline CDR1 is KGHSH and CDR2 LQKENI. V was clipped by 6 bases and J by 4 bases, with 15 bases between them.

The CDR3 spells CASSRPSFRPRDTDTQYF. The CDR3 nucleotides read TGTGCCAGCAGCCGTCCCTCGTTTCGCCCTCGGGACACAGATACGCAGTATTTT. The genes are TRBV7-2 and TRBJ2-3, with a weak D call TRBD2 (5 bases). The V gene lost 5 bases and the J gene lost 2 bases, with 23 bases spanning the gap. From germline, CDR1 is SGHTA and CDR2 FQGNSA. This CDR3 spans 18 amino acids.

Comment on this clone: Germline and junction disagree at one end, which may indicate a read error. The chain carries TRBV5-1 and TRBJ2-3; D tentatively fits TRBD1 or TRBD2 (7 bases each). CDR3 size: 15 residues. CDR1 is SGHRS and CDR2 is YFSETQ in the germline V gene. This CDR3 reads CASGFGRGPTDTQYF. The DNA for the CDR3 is TGCGCCAGCGGCTTTGGGAGGGGGCCGACAGATACGCAGTATTTT.

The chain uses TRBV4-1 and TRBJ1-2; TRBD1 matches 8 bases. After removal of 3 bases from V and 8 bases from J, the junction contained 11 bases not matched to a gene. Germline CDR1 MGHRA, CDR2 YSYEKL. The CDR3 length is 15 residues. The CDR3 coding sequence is TGCGCCAGCAGCCAGCCGGGACAGGAGAAGAGGGGCTACACCTTC. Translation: CASSQPGQEKRGYTF.